One sample yielded the 4 T cell receptor beta chains listed below, sequenced in a study of early T cells in non-severe SARS-CoV-2 infection. Using its own MiXCR run on the 5' RACE reads, TCRdb lists one record per CDR3 protein. The table has roughly 75,000 distinct CDR3 sequences, around 10% seen once. Sequencing was carried out using whole blood. The source of these receptors is an adult who was a healthcare worker with PCR-confirmed SARS-CoV-2 infection or an uninfected control (not recorded which).

This clonotype was counted ten times or more. This rearrangement joins TRBV12-3 or TRBV12-4 to TRBJ2-7, with TRBD1 identical over 9 bases. The V and J ends lost 5 bases and 3 bases, in that order; junction bases with no gene match: 8. The CDR3 runs 15 residues. CDR3 nucleotide sequence: TGTGCCAGCAGTCCCGGACAGGGGAACTTCTACGAGCAGTACTTC. It codes for CASSPGQGNFYEQYF.

CDR3 nucleotide sequence: TGCAGTGCTAGAGATTTAAGGGCTGGGACAGCTCATCAGCCCCAGCATTTT. Encoded protein: CSARDLRAGTAHQPQHF. J is TRBJ1-5 and V is TRBV20-1; 7 bases are shared with TRBD1. Germline CDR1 is DFQATT and CDR2 is SNEGSKA (reference sequence). V shed 0 bases, J shed 5 bases, and the junction held 13 bases outside the gene matches. CDR3 length: 17 residues.

Of note for this clonotype: One end of the junction does not line up with germline, which may come from a read error. The chain employs TRBV9 and TRBJ1-1, with no clear D. CDR3 size: 13 residues. Germline loops: CDR1 SGDLS, CDR2 YYNGEE. For the CDR3, the DNA is TGTGCCAGCTGCGTCGAAGATGGAACTGAAGCTTTCTTT. Translating it yields CASCVEDGTEAFF.

Comments on this clonotype: The junction differs from germline at one of its ends, possibly a read error. The chain combines TRBV7-2 with TRBJ2-6, with 8 positions matching TRBD1. The germline CDR1 and CDR2 sequences are SGHTA and FQGNSA. This CDR3 has 16 amino acids. The CDR3 DNA reads as TGTGCCAGCAGCCCTACAGGGGGAGTAGGGGCCAACGTCCCGACTTTC. Translation: CASSPTGGVGANVPTF.